Shown below are 5 T cell receptor beta chains from a single sample sequenced in a study of neurological immune-mediated disorders. TCRdb passed the 5' RACE reads through MiXCR, listing each CDR3 protein once. Counted here are about 74,000 distinct CDR3 sequences, around 5.2% occurring once; the ten biggest clones make up roughly 7%. The sample taken for sequencing was PBMCs. The source of these receptors is a man aged 18 to 29 with multiple sclerosis.

The table lists this clonotype with many counts. The chain combines TRBV5-1 with TRBJ2-3; unclear D gene. Per the germline V gene, CDR1 is SGHRS and CDR2 is YFSETQ. Trimming left V 4 bases short and J 5 bases short, with 8 bases between. This CDR3 has 12 amino acids. DNA of the CDR3: TGCGCCAGCAGCCCGGATTTAGATACGCAGTATTTT. Its protein product is CASSPDLDTQYF.

This clonotype was counted ten times or more. The rearrangement joins TRBV24-1 to TRBJ2-5, with D maybe TRBD1 (7 bases). CDR3 length equals 17 residues. With 3 bases removed from V and 5 bases from J, the gap between germline ends came to 21 bases. In germline, CDR1 is KGHDR, CDR2 SFDVKD. The CDR3 coding sequence is TGTGCCACCAGTGATCCAGGACAGGAGGGGTTTGGGGAGACCCAGTACTTC. Translation gives CATSDPGQEGFGETQYF.

This clonotype showed up many times. The V and J genes are TRBV29-1 and TRBJ2-5, with D possibly TRBD2 on 5 matching bases. The CDR3 spans 13 residues. V was clipped by 7 bases and J by 2 bases, with 14 bases between them. Germline V gives CDR1 SQVTM, CDR2 ANQGSEA. Here the CDR3 DNA reads TGCAGCGCCGCAGAGCGGAGACAAGAGACCCAGTACTTC. Translated, it gives CSAAERRQETQYF.

This clonotype turned up a few times. The CDR3 loop is CASSQGPLNTEAFF. Here the CDR3 DNA reads TGTGCCAGCAGCCAAGGGCCTTTGAACACTGAAGCTTTCTTT. The chain employs TRBV3-2 and TRBJ1-1. TRBV3-2 is tagged as a pseudogene. The CDR3 runs 14 residues.

This clonotype was counted many times. This chain joins TRBV11-3 and TRBJ2-1, with 8 positions matching TRBD1. Germline trimming cut 5 bases from V and 9 bases from J; bases unmatched to any gene: 9. CDR3 size: 14 residues. Germline lookup yields CDR1 SGHNT and CDR2 YENEEA. CDR3 amino acids: CASSPGQTGGEQFF. The CDR3 nucleotides read TGTGCCAGCAGCCCCGGACAAACAGGGGGTGAGCAGTTCTTC.